This T cell receptor (beta chain) appears in the sequencing data of a study of blood T cell repertoires in COVID-19. For the study at large: The United States, Italy and Spain provided the acute and convalescent COVID-19 samples. The cDNA or gDNA used as material had been derived from T cells, B-cell-depleted T cells, or PBMCs.

In the original analysis: Estimation of nucleated cell counts was performed using reference gene primer amplification. TCRdb keeps only in-frame clones here, not all; method: immunoSEQ multiplex PCR. V and J calls and clone size are copied from that table; D and trimming were computed from the DNA. The repertoire holds roughly 210,000 clones, with roughly 87% as singletons. The CDR3 is made up of 16 amino acids. CDR1 and CDR2 (germline): SGHKS, YYEKEE (reference sequence). J gave up 7 bases and V 0 bases, and 5 bases lay outside the gene matches. Material for sequencing was PBMCs or T cells enriched from blood (not recorded which). The receptor was isolated from a man aged 30-40 years in a cohort exposed to, infected with or recovered from COVID-19 (not recorded which). The chain has TRBV5-5 and TRBJ2-2; 11 bases agree with TRBD2. CDR3 bases: TGTGCCAGCAGCTTGGTAGCGGGAGGGCCTGTCGGGGAGCTGTTTTTT. Its protein product is CASSLVAGGPVGELFF.